Following are 11 T cell receptor beta chains from one sample sequenced in a study of T cells in localized non-small cell lung cancer. This table comes from immunoSEQ multiplex PCR, and its TCRdb copy is limited to in-frame clones, with some not included. The sample has 20,000 to 30,000 clones, 86% seen once. Specimen: peripheral blood, collected before any cancer treatment. Receptors were obtained from an older female donor with stage I lung adenocarcinoma.

J is TRBJ1-1 and V is TRBV13; 8 bases match TRBD1. From germline, CDR1 is PRHDT and CDR2 FYEKMQ (reference sequence). CDR3 length: 12 amino acids. The trim removed 6 bases at V and 10 bases at J, leaving 7 bases unmatched. In nucleotides, the CDR3 is TGTGCCAGCAGACTGACAGGGGCCGGAGCTTTCTTT. Protein product: CASRLTGAGAFF.

In regard to this clone: At one end the junction does not follow the germline gene, possibly because of a read error. The CDR3 loop is CASSQDSLF. The CDR3 DNA sequence: TGCGCCAGCAGTCAGGACAGTCTCTTC. The chain combines TRBV23-1 with TRBJ1-2, with D tentatively TRBD1 (6 bases). TRBV23-1 is classed as an ORF, of uncertain function. The CDR3 covers 9 residues.

V usage is TRBV6-1 and J usage is TRBJ1-1; no firm D call. Trimming stripped 7 bases from V and 1 base from J, with 16 bases between. This CDR3 spans 15 amino acids. Germline values: CDR1 MNHNS, CDR2 SASEGT. The CDR3 sequence: CASNSLGVPNTEAFF. CDR3 bases: TGTGCCAGCAATTCCCTCGGGGTTCCGAACACTGAAGCTTTCTTT.

This chain connects TRBV7-8 to TRBJ2-1; TRBD2 aligns across 10 bases. The V and J ends lost 3 bases and 11 bases, in that order; junction bases with no gene match: 10. CDR3 size: 15 residues. Germline V lookup: CDR1 SGHVS, CDR2 FQNEAQ. The CDR3 here is CASSLPGLARDQQFF. The CDR3 DNA reads TGTGCCAGCAGCTTGCCGGGACTAGCGAGAGATCAGCAGTTCTTC. Supplemented by reference TRBV7-8 and TRBJ2-1, the full variable domain reads GAGVSQSPRYKVAKRGQDVALRCDPISGHVSLFWYQQALGQGPEFLTYFQNEAQLDKSGLPSDRFFAERPEGSVSTLKIQRTQQEDSAVYLCASSLPGLARDQQFFGPGTRLTVL.

This clone came up a few times. The chain has TRBV20-1 and TRBJ2-1, with D possibly matching TRBD2 (5 bases). Germline V gene data show CDR1 as DFQATT and CDR2 as SNEGSKA (reference sequence). V lost 5 bases and J 13 bases, leaving 12 bases between the germline ends. The CDR3 has 10 residues. The CDR3 sequence is CSASRGLQFF. The CDR3 region has the DNA TGCAGTGCTTCCCGCGGGCTCCAGTTCTTC.

The chain uses TRBV5-5 and TRBJ2-1, with a possible D match to TRBD2 (6 bases). Between the trimmed V and J ends, which lost 4 bases and 15 bases, there was a span of 26 bases. Germline-derived CDR1 and CDR2 are SGHKS and YYEKEE (reference sequence). The CDR3 consists of 15 residues. The CDR3 protein is CASSPGEITMGKGFF. The CDR3 nucleotides are TGTGCCAGCAGCCCGGGGGAGATTACTATGGGTAAGGGGTTCTTC.

The chain links TRBV19 to TRBJ2-2; 10 nucleotides agree with TRBD1. CDR3 length equals 17 residues. With 4 bases clipped from V and 2 bases from J, the junction kept 7 bases outside the gene matches. Germline loops: CDR1 LNHDA, CDR2 SQIVND (reference sequence). The CDR3 region has the DNA TGTGCCAGTAGTAGGGGGACAGGGGTTACCAACACCGGGGAGCTGTTTTTT. Protein sequence: CASSRGTGVTNTGELFF. The entire variable domain, with the rest obtained from reference TRBV19 and TRBJ2-2, is as follows: DGGITQSPKYLFRKEGQNVTLSCEQNLNHDAMYWYRQDPGQGLRLIYYSQIVNDFQKGDIAEGYSVSREKKESFPLTVTSAQKNPTAFYLCASSRGTGVTNTGELFFGEGSRLTVL.

This sequence joins TRBV29-1 and TRBJ1-2; D perhaps matches TRBD1 (6 bases). Trimming took 7 bases from V and 8 from J, leaving 14 bases between them. CDR3 length: 11 amino acids. Germline CDR1 SQVTM, CDR2 ANQGSEA. This CDR3 is CSGDRNEGYTF. CDR3 nucleotides: TGCAGCGGAGACAGGAATGAGGGCTACACCTTC.

V and J are TRBV19 and TRBJ1-1; 7 nucleotides line up with TRBD1. With V trimmed by 5 bases and J by 1 base, 4 bases remained unmatched. Germline V gene sequence: CDR1 LNHDA, CDR2 SQIVND (reference sequence). CDR3 length: 14 residues. The DNA for the CDR3 is TGTGCCAGTAGTCCGGGACAGACGAACACTGAAGCTTTCTTT. Protein: CASSPGQTNTEAFF.

This rearrangement joins TRBV6-5 to TRBJ1-3; D uncertain. V lost 7 bases and J 0 bases, leaving 7 bases between the germline ends. The CDR3 has 13 residues. Germline V CDR1 and CDR2: MNHEY, SVGAGI. CDR3 sequence (DNA): TGTGCCAGCACCGGAGGCTCTGGAAACACCATATATTTT. This codes for CASTGGSGNTIYF.

J is TRBJ1-1 and V is TRBV2, with a weak D call TRBD1 (6 bases). This CDR3 has 13 residues. Germline V gene data show CDR1 as SNHLY and CDR2 as FYNNEI. Trimming stripped 2 bases from V and 7 bases from J, with 11 bases between. CDR3 in amino acids: CASSEREGVEAFF. The CDR3 nucleotides read TGTGCCAGCAGTGAACGGGAGGGGGTTGAAGCTTTCTTT. The whole variable domain, filled in from reference TRBV2 and TRBJ1-1, reads EPEVTQTPSHQVTQMGQEVILRCVPISNHLYFYWYRQILGQKVEFLVSFYNNEISEKSEIFDDQFSVERPDGSNFTLKIRSTKLEDSAMYFCASSEREGVEAFFGQGTRLTVV.